Sequencing of this T cell receptor beta chain was carried out in a study of T-cell memory formation after mild COVID-19. Study overall: Across donors, TCR clusters were largely donor specific.

Study observations and caveats: The main location of contracting CD4+ clones was CM and EM, and that of contracting CD8+ clones was EMRA. While clones contracting from day 15 to 85 were balanced between CD4 and CD8, later expanders leaned CD4+. Researchers found some responding clones in pre-infection memory, a sign that cross-reactive memory joined.

Turning to this clonotype: Its antigen is undetermined.

TCRdb re-derived calls from the 5' RACE reads in MiXCR, one entry per CDR3 protein. Of around 250,000 distinct CDR3 sequences in the sample, approximately 15% are singletons; the top ten hold around 21%. Looked up from germline, CDR1 is SGHAT and CDR2 is FQNNGV. Trimming removed 5 bases from V and 15 bases from J, with 17 bases in between. This CDR3 contains 12 residues. The chain employs TRBV11-2 and TRBJ2-1; tentative D call: TRBD1 (6 bases). The sequenced sample was PBMCs or a T cell subset sorted from them (not recorded which). The source is a man younger than 35 who had mild COVID-19 (a few samples of this study predate the infection). Cell type and time point are not known. CDR3 protein: CASSAKGDRGFF. CDR3 nucleotides: TGTGCCAGCAGCGCTAAGGGGGACCGCGGGTTCTTC.